The clone carrying this T cell receptor beta chain was picked up many times. The target antigen is unknown. The sample originates from a study of early T cells in non-severe SARS-CoV-2 infection. Study-wide background: Sequencing was performed on bulk RNA from unsorted whole blood, leaving chains unpaired. Study-wide results and caveats: Using VDJdb, the matching emphasized anti-spike CD8 responses while missing private and CD4 specificities.

The germline CDR1 and CDR2 sequences are WNHNN and SYGVQD (reference sequence). V lost 2 bases and J lost 2, with 10 bases in between. The CDR3 covers 14 residues. Individual cDNA molecules received unique molecular identifiers during library preparation. From the 5' RACE reads, TCRdb called clonotypes with MiXCR, one entry per CDR3 protein. The repertoire has approximately 100,000 distinct CDR3 sequences, roughly 17% of them found once; the top ten carry roughly 1.3%. Sequenced material: whole blood. This receptor was obtained from an adult who was a healthcare worker with PCR-confirmed SARS-CoV-2 infection or an uninfected control (not recorded which). This chain connects TRBV10-1 to TRBJ2-7; D not resolved. CDR3: CASSENHRAYEQYF. CDR3 nucleotide sequence: TGCGCCAGCAGTGAGAACCACAGAGCCTACGAGCAGTACTTC.